This entry lists 19 T cell receptor beta chains sequenced from one sample in a study of blood T cell repertoires in COVID-19. Sequenced by immunoSEQ multiplex PCR; TCRdb stores in-frame clones only, minus some. The table lists just over 250,000 clones, about 80% of them singletons. Sequencing input: PBMCs or T cells enriched from blood (not recorded which). All receptors derive from a man in his thirties or forties with acute COVID-19.

This clone was seen once. The V call is TRBV19, the J call TRBJ1-3; no clear D gene. V was trimmed by 7 bases and J by 10 bases, leaving 14 bases between them. The CDR3 contains 12 residues. CDR1 and CDR2 from the germline V gene are LNHDA and SQIVND (reference sequence). DNA of the CDR3: TGTGCCAGTACCAACCGACTCTTAACCATATATTTT. Amino acids: CASTNRLLTIYF.

The chain links TRBV6-2 or TRBV6-3 to TRBJ2-7; TRBD1 agrees at 7 bases. V was clipped by 3 bases and J by 0 bases; unmatched bases: 2. CDR3 length: 14 residues. Germline V lookup: CDR1 MNHEY, CDR2 SVGEGT. In DNA, the CDR3 is TGTGCCAGCAGTTATCGGACAGGCTCCTACGAGCAGTACGTC. It specifies CASSYRTGSYEQYV.

A remark on this clone: This sample includes further DNA sequences coding for the same CDR3. The chain is built from TRBV20-1 and TRBJ2-5; D remains ambiguous. V was shortened by 5 bases and J by 3 bases, with 4 bases between the two germline ends. Germline loops: CDR1 DFQATT, CDR2 SNEGSKA (reference sequence). The CDR3 runs 10 residues. In DNA, the CDR3 is TGCAGTGCTTTTAAAGAGACCCAGTACTTC. This translates into CSAFKETQYF.

The chain has TRBV6-5 and TRBJ2-7, with D possibly being TRBD1 (6 bases). The CDR3 is 13 amino acids. V was shortened by 5 bases and J by 3 bases, with 11 bases between the two germline ends. Germline values: CDR1 MNHEY, CDR2 SVGAGI. The CDR3 sequence: CASSRGTNYEQYV. CDR3 nucleotide sequence: TGTGCCAGCAGTAGGGGGACAAACTACGAGCAGTACGTC.

Only one count was recorded for this clone. This sequence joins TRBV7-9 and TRBJ1-5; D possibly corresponds to TRBD1 (6 bases). Per germline, CDR1 SEHNR and CDR2 FQNEAQ (reference sequence). This CDR3 is 14 amino acids long. Trimming removed 3 bases from V and 5 bases from J, with 11 bases in between. Here the CDR3 reads CASSLGQGYQPQHF. Written as DNA, the CDR3 is TGTGCCAGCAGCTTGGGGCAGGGGTATCAGCCCCAGCATTTT.

This clone occurred a few times. The CDR3 protein is CASSGGQYSTQYF. The CDR3 nucleotides read TGTGCCAGCAGCGGGGGACAGTACTCTACGCAGTATTTT. The rearrangement links TRBV7-2 to TRBJ2-3; 7 positions match TRBD1. The CDR3 loop spans 13 amino acids. CDR1 and CDR2 from the germline V gene are SGHTA and FQGNSA. With V trimmed by 5 bases and J by 8 bases, 7 bases remained unmatched.

The rearrangement links TRBV6-1 to TRBJ2-3; D gene unclear. CDR3 size: 16 residues. Between the trimmed V and J ends, which lost 2 bases and 4 bases, there was a span of 16 bases. Germline V gene lookup returns CDR1 MNHNS and CDR2 SASEGT. The CDR3 is CASSERHTRRSDTQYF. The DNA for the CDR3 is TGTGCCAGCAGTGAAAGACACACAAGGCGATCAGATACGCAGTATTTT.

This chain connects TRBV7-3 to TRBJ2-1, with 12 bases aligning to TRBD2. Losses at the gene ends were 2 bases for V and 7 bases for J; bases not matched to a gene: 3. Germline V CDR1 and CDR2: SGHTA, FQGTGA. The CDR3 totals 15 residues. The DNA for the CDR3 is TGTGCCAGCAGCTTACGACTAGCGGGAGCGAATGAGCAGTTCTTC. Translated: CASSLRLAGANEQFF.

The chain links TRBV11-2 to TRBJ1-2, with 7 nucleotides matching TRBD1. V dropped 1 base and J dropped 2; count of bases not matched to a gene: 13. The CDR3 contains 18 residues. Looked up from germline, CDR1 is SGHAT and CDR2 is FQNNGV. CDR3 DNA sequence: TGTGCCAGCAGCTTAGTCCAGGACAGGAGGACCGCGAACTATGGCTACACCTTC. Protein product: CASSLVQDRRTANYGYTF.

The chain couples TRBV2 to TRBJ2-7; 7 nucleotides match TRBD1. Trimming removed 6 bases from V and 8 bases from J; junction bases left unmatched: 10. The CDR3 sequence is 13 residues long. Germline V lookup: CDR1 SNHLY, CDR2 FYNNEI. DNA for the CDR3: TGTGCCAGCAGCAGACAGGGATATACGCAGCAGTACGTC. This gives the protein CASSRQGYTQQYV.

The V call is TRBV28, the J call TRBJ2-1, with a tentative D call TRBD1 (5 bases). CDR1 and CDR2 (germline): MDHEN, SYDVKM. The CDR3 extends over 14 amino acids. Trimming left V 4 bases short and J 7 bases short, with 14 bases between. CDR3 DNA sequence: TGTGCCAGCAGTTCGCGCCGGACAAGTAATGAGCAGTTCTTC. This encodes CASSSRRTSNEQFF.

In its sample, this clone was seen once. The chain couples TRBV3-1 (or the pseudogene TRBV3-2) to TRBJ2-5; perhaps TRBD1 as D (6 bases). There are 16 residues in the CDR3. The V and J ends lost 3 bases and 4 bases respectively, with 18 bases between them. Per germline, CDR1 LGHDT and CDR2 YNNKEL (reference sequence). This chain's CDR3 is CASSHRSSGVGETQYF. The CDR3 region has the DNA TGTGCCAGCAGCCACAGGAGTTCAGGGGTTGGAGAGACCCAGTACTTC.

In DNA form, the CDR3 reads TGTGCCAGCAGGGATACCGGACAATTCGAAGCTTTCTTT. It is translated as CASRDTGQFEAFF. This chain joins TRBV12-3 or TRBV12-4 and TRBJ1-1, with D possibly being TRBD1 (5 bases). The CDR3 loop spans 13 amino acids. Trimming left V 6 bases short and J 8 bases short, with 16 bases between.

The table lists this clone with a count of one. This sequence joins TRBV6-5 and TRBJ2-4; 11 nucleotides line up with TRBD2. Germline CDR1 reads MNHEY; CDR2 reads SVGAGI. J lost 6 bases, V lost 6 bases, and 4 bases had no gene match. The CDR3 runs to 14 residues. The DNA of the CDR3 is TGTGCCAGCAGGACCGGGACTAGCGGAAACATTCAGTACTTC. This translates into CASRTGTSGNIQYF.

The chain links TRBV19 to TRBJ1-5, with TRBD1 matching over 8 bases. CDR1 is LNHDA, CDR2 SQIVND, per germline (reference sequence). CDR3 size: 15 residues. Germline trimming cut 5 bases from V and 5 bases from J; bases unmatched to any gene: 8. The CDR3 loop is CASSSPNRGDQPQHF. The CDR3 DNA reads as TGTGCCAGTAGTTCCCCCAACAGGGGGGATCAGCCCCAGCATTTT.

As for this clone: The junction departs from germline at one end; a sequencing error may be responsible. V gene TRBV7-7 combines with J gene TRBJ2-1, with 9 bases lining up with TRBD1. Germline V gene sequence: CDR1 SSHAT, CDR2 FNYEAQ (reference sequence). CDR3 size: 15 residues. CDR3 sequence (DNA): TGTGCTAGCAGCTTATCGGGACAGGGAGGGGGTGAGCAGTTCTTC. Its translation: CASSLSGQGGGEQFF.

Points on this clone: Relative to the germline gene, one junction end is altered; a read error may explain this. J is TRBJ1-1 and V is TRBV5-1, with a weak D call TRBD1 (5 bases). Per the germline V gene, CDR1 is SGHRS and CDR2 is YFSETQ. This CDR3 has 15 residues. In DNA, the CDR3 is TGTGCCAGCAGCTCCTGGGGGGGGGAGAACACTGAAGCTTTCTTT. Amino acid sequence: CASSSWGGENTEAFF.

V gene TRBV6-5 combines with J gene TRBJ1-4; TRBD1 is a possible D gene (5 bases). Germline V CDR1 and CDR2: MNHEY, SVGAGI. The CDR3 loop spans 15 amino acids. The V gene lost 6 bases and the J gene lost 4 bases, with 15 bases spanning the gap. The CDR3 bases are TGTGCCAGCAGCGACCCCCGCGGGGGTAATGAAAAACTGTTTTTT. Translation gives CASSDPRGGNEKLFF.

The gene calls are TRBV16 and TRBJ1-1; 7 nucleotides match TRBD1. Trimming at V came to 7 bases and at J to 1 base, leaving 3 bases not matched to a gene. The germline gives CDR1 KGHSY, CDR2 FQNENV. This CDR3 region has 13 residues. The CDR3 spells CASNYRGNTEAFF. For the CDR3, the DNA is TGTGCCAGCAATTACAGGGGGAACACTGAAGCTTTCTTT.